These T cell receptor beta chains were read from a single sample in a study of CD8+ T cells in alopecia areata. Sequenced by immunoSEQ multiplex PCR; TCRdb stores in-frame clones only, minus some. Among some 130,000 clones listed, about 46% were seen once. The sequencing used CD8+ T cells sorted from blood, collected at week 0. The receptors stem from a human donor with alopecia areata. CDR3s include the opening cysteine and the closing phenylalanine or tryptophan. Fields, in order: clone size, D gene, V gene, J gene, CDR3 protein, CDR3 DNA. D genes are given only for firm matches. The size of a clone is reported for some rows only, either as once, few or many, or as a class for expanded clones.

>.|.|TRBV5-4|TRBJ1-6
CASSFRSYNSPLHF
TGTGCCAGCAGCTTTCGTTCCTATAATTCACCCCTCCACTTT
>few|.|TRBV9|TRBJ2-3
CASSLGPATDTQYF
TGTGCCAGCAGCCTCGGTCCAGCGACAGATACGCAGTATTTT
>.|.|TRBV29-1|TRBJ2-7
CSVGGNGYEQYF
TGCAGCGTTGGGGGCAATGGATACGAGCAGTACTTC
>.|.|TRBV11-2|TRBJ1-2
CASSLQGNYGYTF
TGTGCCAGCAGCTTACAGGGAAATTATGGCTACACCTTC
>.|TRBD1|TRBV30|TRBJ2-7
CAWSVRGQGYEQYF
TGTGCCTGGAGTGTACGGGGACAGGGGTACGAGCAGTACTTC
>.|.|TRBV5-5|TRBJ1-2
CASSLVGTYLLGF
TGTGCCAGCAGCTTAGTGGGGACTTACCTTCTGGGTTTC
>.|TRBD1|TRBV6-5|TRBJ2-7
CASSYGTAVEQYF
TGTGCCAGCAGTTACGGGACAGCCGTAGAGCAGTACTTC
>few|TRBD1|TRBV13|TRBJ1-2
CASSPMTGNNFNYGYTF
TGTGCCAGCAGCCCAATGACAGGGAACAATTTCAACTATGGCTACACCTTC
>few|.|TRBV30|TRBJ1-1
CAWIGDGGTEAFF
TGTGCCTGGATTGGAGACGGCGGCACTGAAGCTTTCTTT
>few|.|TRBV7-9|TRBJ2-4
CASSLPVGAKNIQYF
TGTGCCAGCAGCTTACCGGTTGGGGCCAAAAACATTCAGTACTTC
>.|.|TRBV7-9|TRBJ2-5
CASSTPDLRETQYF
TGTGCCAGCAGCACCCCCGACTTACGAGAGACCCAGTACTTC
>.|.|TRBV30|TRBJ1-1
CAWLGGVTEAFF
TGTGCCTGGTTAGGGGGTGTCACTGAAGCTTTCTTT
>.|.|TRBV5-6|TRBJ2-7
CASSLEGGDEQYF
TGTGCCAGCAGTCTGGAGGGCGGCGACGAGCAGTACTTC
>few|.|TRBV6-1|TRBJ1-5
CASSEISGSTQPQHF
TGTGCCAGCAGTGAAATTTCAGGGTCGACTCAGCCCCAGCATTTT
>once|.|TRBV13|TRBJ1-1
CASSSTGTEAFF
TGTGCCAGCAGCTCGACAGGCACTGAAGCTTTCTTT
>.|.|TRBV7-8|TRBJ1-5
CASSLRTALSDQPQHF
TGTGCCAGCAGCCTCCGGACAGCCTTGTCCGATCAGCCCCAGCATTTT
>.|.|TRBV4-3|TRBJ1-1
CASSQGPGANTEAFF
TGCGCCAGCAGCCAAGGTCCGGGAGCGAACACTGAAGCTTTCTTT
>.|TRBD2|TRBV11-2|TRBJ2-7
CASSLARTSRSYEQYF
TGTGCCAGCAGCTTAGCCCGGACTAGCCGGTCCTACGAGCAGTACTTC
>few|TRBD1|TRBV29-1|TRBJ2-6
CSVVQGAGANVLTF
TGCAGCGTTGTACAGGGGGCCGGGGCCAACGTCCTGACTTTC
>.|.|TRBV27|TRBJ1-2
CASSRGRGVQGYTF
TGTGCCAGCAGCCGGGGACGAGGAGTTCAGGGCTACACCTTC
>.|.|TRBV15|TRBJ2-1
CATSFTGGPYNEQFF
TGTGCCACCTCTTTTACGGGGGGCCCCTACAATGAGCAGTTCTTC
>.|.|TRBV29-1|TRBJ1-1
CSVEDEAEAFF
TGCAGCGTTGAAGACGAGGCTGAAGCTTTCTTT
>.|.|TRBV5-1|TRBJ2-7
CASSLAAKTYEQYF
TGCGCCAGCAGCTTGGCCGCCAAGACCTACGAGCAGTACTTC
>.|.|TRBV29-1|TRBJ2-3
CSARDSDTDTQYF
TGCAGCGCCCGGGACTCCGACACAGATACGCAGTATTTT